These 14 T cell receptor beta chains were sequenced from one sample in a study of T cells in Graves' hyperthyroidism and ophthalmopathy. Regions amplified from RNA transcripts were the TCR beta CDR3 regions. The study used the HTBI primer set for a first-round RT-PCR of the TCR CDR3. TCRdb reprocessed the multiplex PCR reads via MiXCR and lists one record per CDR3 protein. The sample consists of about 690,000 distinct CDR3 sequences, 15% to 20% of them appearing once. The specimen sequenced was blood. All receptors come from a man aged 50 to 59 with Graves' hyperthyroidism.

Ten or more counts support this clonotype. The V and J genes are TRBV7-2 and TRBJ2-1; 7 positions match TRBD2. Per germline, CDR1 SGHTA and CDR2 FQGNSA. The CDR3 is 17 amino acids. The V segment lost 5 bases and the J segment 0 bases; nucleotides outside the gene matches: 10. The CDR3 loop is CASSTILAGSSYNEQFF. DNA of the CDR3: TGTGCCAGCAGCACAATATTAGCGGGTAGCTCCTACAATGAGCAGTTCTTC.

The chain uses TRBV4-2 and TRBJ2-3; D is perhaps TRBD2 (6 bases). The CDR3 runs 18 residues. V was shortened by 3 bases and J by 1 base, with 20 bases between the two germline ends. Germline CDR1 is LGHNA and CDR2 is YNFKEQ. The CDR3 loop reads CASSQDGPMGGGTDTQYF. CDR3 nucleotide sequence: TGTGCCAGCAGCCAGGACGGGCCAATGGGAGGTGGCACAGATACGCAGTATTTT.

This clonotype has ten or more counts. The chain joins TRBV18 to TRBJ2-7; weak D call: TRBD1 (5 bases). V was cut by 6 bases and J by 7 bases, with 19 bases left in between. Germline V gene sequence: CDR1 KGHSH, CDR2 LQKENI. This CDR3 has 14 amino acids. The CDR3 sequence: CASSRPGLLGEQYF. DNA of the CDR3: TGTGCCAGCTCCCGGCCAGGGTTGCTGGGGGAGCAGTACTTC.

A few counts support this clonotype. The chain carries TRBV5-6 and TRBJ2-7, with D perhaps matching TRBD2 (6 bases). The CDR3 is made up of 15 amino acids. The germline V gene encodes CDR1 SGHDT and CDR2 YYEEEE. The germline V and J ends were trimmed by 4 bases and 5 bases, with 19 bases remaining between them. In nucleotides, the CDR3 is TGTGCCAGCAGCCCGGGGCGGGACTCCGACGACGAGCAGTACTTC. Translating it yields CASSPGRDSDDEQYF.

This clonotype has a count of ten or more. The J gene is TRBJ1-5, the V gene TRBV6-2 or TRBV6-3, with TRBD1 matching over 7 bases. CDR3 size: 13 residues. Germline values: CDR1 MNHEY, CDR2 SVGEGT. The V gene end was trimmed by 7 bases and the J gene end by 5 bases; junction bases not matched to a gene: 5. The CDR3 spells CASKTGTYQPQHF. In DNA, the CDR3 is TGTGCCAGCAAGACAGGGACTTATCAGCCCCAGCATTTT.

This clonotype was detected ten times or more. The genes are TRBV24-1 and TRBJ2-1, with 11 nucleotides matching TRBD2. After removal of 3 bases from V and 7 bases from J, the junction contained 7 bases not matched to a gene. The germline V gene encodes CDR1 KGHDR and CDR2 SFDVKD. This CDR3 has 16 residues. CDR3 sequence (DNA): TGTGCCACCAGTGATGGTAGCGGGAGGGCGGTTAATGAGCAGTTCTTC. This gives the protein CATSDGSGRAVNEQFF.

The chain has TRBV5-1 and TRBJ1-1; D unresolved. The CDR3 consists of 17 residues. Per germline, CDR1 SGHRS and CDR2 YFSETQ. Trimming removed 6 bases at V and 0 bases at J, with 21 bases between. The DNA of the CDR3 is TGCGCCAGCACCATCACATCCGGACGGTTCATGAACACTGAAGCTTTCTTT. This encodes CASTITSGRFMNTEAFF. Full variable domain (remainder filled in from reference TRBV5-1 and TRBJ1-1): KAGVTQTPRYLIKTRGQQVTLSCSPISGHRSVSWYQQTPGQGLQFLFEYFSETQRNKGNFPGRFSGRQFSNSRSEMNVSTLELGDSALYLCASTITSGRFMNTEAFFGQGTRLTVV.

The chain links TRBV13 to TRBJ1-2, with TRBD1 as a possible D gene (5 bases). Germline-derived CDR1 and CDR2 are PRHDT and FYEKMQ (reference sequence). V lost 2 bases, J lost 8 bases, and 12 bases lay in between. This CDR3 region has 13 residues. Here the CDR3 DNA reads TGTGCCAGCAGCTTACAGGGAAAAGGGGGCTACACCTTC. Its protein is CASSLQGKGGYTF.

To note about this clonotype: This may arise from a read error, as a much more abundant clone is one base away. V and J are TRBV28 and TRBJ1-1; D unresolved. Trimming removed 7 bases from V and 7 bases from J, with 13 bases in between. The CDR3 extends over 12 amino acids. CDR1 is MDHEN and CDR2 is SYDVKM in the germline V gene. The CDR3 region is CASTSPLDEAFF. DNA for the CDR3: TGTGCCAGCACCTCCCCGTTAGATGAAGCTTTCTTT. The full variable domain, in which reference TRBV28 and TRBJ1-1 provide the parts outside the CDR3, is DVKVTQSSRYLVKRTGEKVFLECVQDMDHENMFWYRQDPGLGLRLIYFSYDVKMKEKGDIPEGYSVSREKKERFSLILESASTNQTSMYLCASTSPLDEAFFGQGTRLTVV.

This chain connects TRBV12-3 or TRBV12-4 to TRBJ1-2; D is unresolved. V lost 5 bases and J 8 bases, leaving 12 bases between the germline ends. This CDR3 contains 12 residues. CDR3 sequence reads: CASSPRGSGYTF. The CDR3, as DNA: TGTGCCAGCAGTCCTCGAGGGTCCGGCTACACCTTC.

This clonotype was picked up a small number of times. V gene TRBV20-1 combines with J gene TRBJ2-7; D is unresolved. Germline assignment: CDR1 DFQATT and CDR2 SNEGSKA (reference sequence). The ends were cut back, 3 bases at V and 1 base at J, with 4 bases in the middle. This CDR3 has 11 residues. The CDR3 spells CSARLSYEQYF. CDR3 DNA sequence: TGCAGTGCTAGGTTGTCCTACGAGCAGTACTTC.

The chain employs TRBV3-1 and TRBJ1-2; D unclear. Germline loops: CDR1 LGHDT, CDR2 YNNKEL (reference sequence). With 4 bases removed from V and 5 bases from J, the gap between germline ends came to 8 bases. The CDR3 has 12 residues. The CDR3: CASSPDKYGYTF. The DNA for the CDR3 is TGTGCCAGCAGCCCCGACAAGTATGGCTACACCTTC.

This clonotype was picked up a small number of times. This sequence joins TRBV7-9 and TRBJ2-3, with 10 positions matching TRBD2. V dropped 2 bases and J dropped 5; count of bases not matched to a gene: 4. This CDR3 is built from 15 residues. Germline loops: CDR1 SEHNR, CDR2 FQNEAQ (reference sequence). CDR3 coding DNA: TGTGCCAGCAGCTTAACTATAGCGGGAGGAGATACGCAGTATTTT. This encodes CASSLTIAGGDTQYF.

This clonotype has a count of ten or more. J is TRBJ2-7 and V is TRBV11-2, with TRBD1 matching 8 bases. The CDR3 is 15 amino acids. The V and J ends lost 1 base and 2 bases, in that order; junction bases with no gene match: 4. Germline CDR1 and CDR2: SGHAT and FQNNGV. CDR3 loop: CASSLAIQGAYEQYF. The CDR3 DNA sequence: TGTGCCAGCAGCTTAGCCATACAGGGGGCCTACGAGCAGTACTTC.